The 16 T cell receptor beta chains given below trace back to one sample, sequenced in a study of vaccination and CD4 T cells after COVID-19. These receptors have no identified antigens. The Oncomine TCR Beta short-read assay was what sequenced the DNA obtained from cultured CD4+ T cells. Each CDR3 protein gets one entry after TCRdb re-called the PCR reads with MiXCR. Here the sample spans approximately 25,000 distinct CDR3 sequences, approximately 56% being singletons. Noted treatment: roughly 10-day PBMC culture with coronavirus spike peptide pools or control peptides (ViraFEST assay). Material: CD4+ T cells from blood, cultured in vitro. The receptors here all came from a human donor who had recovered from COVID-19.

The chain has TRBV7-2 and TRBJ2-3; D uncertain. CDR3 length: 14 residues. The ends were cut back, 4 bases at V and 2 bases at J, with 10 bases in the middle. The germline V gene has CDR1 SGHTA and CDR2 FQGNSA. Written as DNA, the CDR3 is TGTGCCAGCAGCTCACACTATTTCACAGATACGCAGTATTTT. This gives the protein CASSSHYFTDTQYF.

To note about this clonotype: The junction departs from the called germline gene at one end, perhaps through a read error. The chain uses TRBV7-7 and TRBJ2-3, with D perhaps given as TRBD1 or TRBD2 (6 bases each). The CDR3 contains 16 residues. Germline V gene lookup returns CDR1 SSHAT and CDR2 FNYEAQ (reference sequence). This chain's CDR3 is CASSPSIRGRTDTQYF. The DNA for the CDR3 is TGTGCTAGCAGCCCCAGTATAAGGGGGAGGACAGATACGCAGTATTTT.

The gene calls are TRBV19 and TRBJ1-2; D call uncertain. The germline V gene has CDR1 LNHDA and CDR2 SQIVND (reference sequence). CDR3 size: 16 residues. The V end lost 7 bases, the J end lost 0 bases, and 18 bases lay between the germline ends. The CDR3 region is CASTLGSINANYGYTF. CDR3 DNA: TGTGCCAGTACTCTCGGATCCATAAACGCTAACTATGGCTACACCTTC.

The chain uses TRBV12-3 or TRBV12-4 and TRBJ1-2; D ambiguous. The CDR3 consists of 15 residues. Between the trimmed V and J ends, which lost 3 bases and 0 bases, there was a span of 11 bases. CDR3 sequence: CASSFASGANYGYTF. The CDR3 nucleotides are TGTGCCAGCAGTTTTGCCTCAGGAGCTAACTATGGCTACACCTTC.

This chain links TRBV7-2 with TRBJ1-5, with D perhaps TRBD1 (5 bases). This CDR3 has 14 amino acids. The V gene lost 5 bases and the J gene lost 4 bases, with 12 bases spanning the gap. The V gene's germline CDR1 is SGHTA and CDR2 FQGNSA. The CDR3 here is CASSPGGGNQPQHF. CDR3 nucleotide sequence: TGTGCCAGCAGCCCCGGCGGGGGGAATCAGCCCCAGCATTTT.

This clonotype was counted a single time. One junction end does not reproduce the germline sequence, and a read error may be involved. The chain combines TRBV27 with TRBJ2-7; the D gene is possibly TRBD2 (6 bases). The CDR3 is 17 amino acids. Germline loops: CDR1 MNHEY, CDR2 SMNVEV (reference sequence). The CDR3 nucleotides are TGCACCAGCAGTTTAACCAGAGGAGGAGGGAGGCCCTACGAGCAGTACTTC. Its protein is CTSSLTRGGGRPYEQYF.

The chain joins TRBV11-2 to TRBJ1-1; D not resolved. Germline-derived CDR1 and CDR2 are SGHAT and FQNNGV. CDR3 length: 13 amino acids. V lost 6 bases, J lost 0 bases, and 8 bases lay in between. The CDR3, as DNA: TGTGCCAGCAGAAACAGACTGAACACTGAAGCTTTCTTT. This gives the protein CASRNRLNTEAFF.

The chain has TRBV10-3 and TRBJ1-1, with 11 bases lining up with TRBD1. V lost 10 bases and J lost 4; bases outside the gene matches: 11. The CDR3 sequence is 15 residues long. Germline loops: CDR1 ENHRY, CDR2 SYGVKD. The CDR3 sequence is CATWRTGGGPTEAFF. The CDR3 nucleotides are TGTGCCACGTGGCGGACAGGGGGCGGTCCCACTGAAGCTTTCTTT.

V and J are TRBV19 and TRBJ2-2; the D gene is possibly TRBD1 (6 bases). Germline assignment: CDR1 LNHDA and CDR2 SQIVND (reference sequence). The CDR3 contains 15 residues. V was clipped by 4 bases and J by 7 bases, with 16 bases between them. The CDR3 is CASSTRDKRNGELFF. The CDR3 nucleotides read TGTGCCAGTAGTACCCGGGACAAACGGAACGGGGAGCTGTTTTTT. The complete variable domain, with remaining parts taken from reference TRBV19 and TRBJ2-2, reads DGGITQSPKYLFRKEGQNVTLSCEQNLNHDAMYWYRQDPGQGLRLIYYSQIVNDFQKGDIAEGYSVSREKKESFPLTVTSAQKNPTAFYLCASSTRDKRNGELFFGEGSRLTVL.

This clonotype was seen more than once but under ten times. V and J are TRBV20-1 and TRBJ1-5; a weak D match, TRBD1 (6 bases). Per germline, CDR1 DFQATT and CDR2 SNEGSKA (reference sequence). V shed 6 bases and J shed 0 bases, with 21 bases lying between them. The CDR3 is made up of 17 amino acids. For the CDR3, the DNA is TGCAGTGCCGACCGGACAGCCGAGGGACATAGCAATCAGCCCCAGCATTTT. Translated: CSADRTAEGHSNQPQHF.

The gene calls are TRBV7-6 and TRBJ2-3; TRBD2 matches at 8 bases. Unmatched junction bases numbered 16, after V lost 5 bases and J lost 6 bases. CDR3 length: 17 residues. Germline loops: CDR1 SGHVS, CDR2 FNYEAQ. The CDR3 sequence: CASSPTQSGSFFDTQYF. CDR3 in DNA: TGTGCCAGCAGCCCAACACAGAGCGGGAGTTTCTTCGATACGCAGTATTTT.

The chain links TRBV5-4 to TRBJ1-2, with 7 bases lining up with TRBD1. V gave up 0 bases and J gave up 5 bases; unmatched junction bases: 10. The CDR3 is made up of 16 amino acids. Germline V gene lookup returns CDR1 SGHNT and CDR2 YYREEE (reference sequence). In DNA form, the CDR3 reads TGTGCCAGCAGCTTGGAACGAGGGGGCGCGGGGTATGGCTACACCTTC. It yields the protein CASSLERGGAGYGYTF.

The chain is built from TRBV7-2 and TRBJ2-7; D may correspond to TRBD1 or TRBD2 (5 bases each). Deletions cut 3 bases from V and 0 bases from J, with 9 bases between. There are 14 residues in the CDR3. CDR1 is SGHTA and CDR2 is FQGNSA in the germline V gene. DNA of the CDR3: TGTGCCAGCAGCTTTGGGGGAAACTCCTACGAGCAGTACTTC. Residues: CASSFGGNSYEQYF.

The V gene is TRBV11-2, the J gene TRBJ2-1; 14 bases match TRBD2. The germline V gene has CDR1 SGHAT and CDR2 FQNNGV. The CDR3 runs 18 residues. Trimming removed 5 bases from V and 6 bases from J; junction bases left unmatched: 12. The CDR3 protein is CASSPTRRLAGGPNEQFF. CDR3 in DNA: TGTGCCAGCAGCCCTACCCGACGACTAGCGGGAGGGCCCAATGAGCAGTTCTTC.

The chain is built from TRBV11-3 and TRBJ2-2, with D possibly matching TRBD2 (6 bases). This CDR3 region has 14 residues. Germline loops: CDR1 SGHNT, CDR2 YENEEA. V was trimmed by 1 base and J by 5 bases, leaving 8 bases between them. The DNA for the CDR3 is TGTGCCAGCAGCTTAGGTGGGAGGACCGGGGAGCTGTTTTTT. Translation gives CASSLGGRTGELFF.

J is TRBJ1-5 and V is TRBV7-2, with unresolved D. Germline values: CDR1 SGHTA, CDR2 FQGNSA. Trimming cost V 3 bases and J 2 bases, with 8 bases left between them. The CDR3 has 14 residues. This chain's CDR3 is CASSFNTGNQPQHF. As DNA, the CDR3 is TGTGCCAGCAGCTTCAATACAGGCAATCAGCCCCAGCATTTT.